These 8 T cell receptor beta chains were sequenced from one sample in a study of identical twins. TCRdb independently ran MiXCR on the 5' RACE reads; one entry per CDR3 protein. The sample holds 500,000 or so distinct CDR3 sequences, 22% seen once. The same sample was also used in a study of T cells expressing NK-cell markers.

Material: CD4+ T cells sorted from blood. Receptors were obtained from a woman aged 18 to 35 in good health.

The genes are TRBV5-5 and TRBJ2-1, with 12 bases matching TRBD2. The CDR3 has 16 amino acids. V was pared by 0 bases and J by 4 bases, with 2 bases of the junction left unmatched. The germline V gene has CDR1 SGHKS and CDR2 YYEKEE (reference sequence). For the CDR3, the DNA is TGTGCCAGCAGCTTGGTGGGGACTAGCGGGTACAATGAGCAGTTCTTC. It translates to CASSLVGTSGYNEQFF.

CDR3 region: CSVARRAGSTDTQYF. The CDR3, as DNA: TGCAGCGTTGCGCGGCGAGCGGGAAGCACAGATACGCAGTATTTT. The V call is TRBV29-1, the J call TRBJ2-3; TRBD2 matches at 7 bases. The V gene's germline CDR1 is SQVTM and CDR2 ANQGSEA. After removal of 4 bases from V and 0 bases from J, the junction contained 7 bases not matched to a gene. The length of the CDR3 is 15 residues.

This clonotype appeared a few times. The V call is TRBV25-1, the J call TRBJ1-1; 8 bases align to TRBD1. V was clipped by 7 bases and J by 0 bases; unmatched bases: 4. The CDR3 extends over 14 amino acids. Per germline, CDR1 MGHDK and CDR2 SYGVNS. Written as DNA, the CDR3 is TGTGCCAGCACACGGGGACAGGTGAACACTGAAGCTTTCTTT. This codes for CASTRGQVNTEAFF.

The genes are TRBV7-9 and TRBJ2-5, with TRBD1 matching 7 bases. The J segment lost 2 bases and the V segment lost 6 bases, leaving 9 bases of the junction unmatched. The germline V gene has CDR1 SEHNR and CDR2 FQNEAQ (reference sequence). The CDR3 is 15 amino acids. CDR3 coding DNA: TGTGCCAGCAGGTTCAAGGGACAGACTCAAGAGACCCAGTACTTC. As protein: CASRFKGQTQETQYF.

The gene calls are TRBV6-2 or TRBV6-3 and TRBJ2-7; 8 bases map to TRBD2. The trim removed 5 bases at V and 1 base at J, leaving 13 bases unmatched. Germline lookup yields CDR1 MNHEY and CDR2 SVGEGT. The CDR3 has 17 residues. The CDR3 nucleotides read TGTGCCAGCAGTGTGAGCCGTAGCGGGATGCGTTCCTACGAGCAGTACTTC. Encoded protein: CASSVSRSGMRSYEQYF.

This clonotype occurred a few times. The rearrangement joins TRBV5-1 to TRBJ2-1; 7 bases align to TRBD1. CDR3 length equals 15 residues. Germline lookup yields CDR1 SGHRS and CDR2 YFSETQ. The V gene end was trimmed by 4 bases and the J gene end by 4 bases; junction bases not matched to a gene: 8. Written as DNA, the CDR3 is TGCGCCAGCAGCGCCCGGGACAGTGCTTACAATGAGCAGTTCTTC. Encoded protein: CASSARDSAYNEQFF. Complete variable domain (other parts from reference TRBV5-1 and TRBJ2-1): KAGVTQTPRYLIKTRGQQVTLSCSPISGHRSVSWYQQTPGQGLQFLFEYFSETQRNKGNFPGRFSGRQFSNSRSEMNVSTLELGDSALYLCASSARDSAYNEQFFGPGTRLTVL.

This clonotype turned up a few times. J is TRBJ2-1 and V is TRBV6-2 or TRBV6-3; D might be TRBD2 (6 bases). Per the germline V gene, CDR1 is MNHEY and CDR2 is SVGEGT. V lost 8 bases and J lost 7, with 15 bases in between. The length of the CDR3 is 13 residues. CDR3 amino acids: CASYLRGSNEQFF. The CDR3 DNA reads as TGTGCCAGCTACTTGCGGGGTTCGAATGAGCAGTTCTTC.

This sequence joins TRBV3-1 and TRBJ2-2; D possibly corresponds to TRBD2 (5 bases). CDR3 length: 13 amino acids. V lost 1 base and J lost 6, with 6 bases in between. Germline V gene lookup returns CDR1 LGHDT and CDR2 YNNKEL (reference sequence). CDR3 residues: CASSQAEAGELFF. Written as DNA, the CDR3 is TGTGCCAGCAGCCAAGCGGAGGCCGGGGAGCTGTTTTTT.